The 27 T cell receptor beta chains below all came from one sample that was sequenced in a study of shared clonotypes between healthy human individuals. Positive CCR7 selection of CD45RO-negative cells yielded the naive CD8 cells, and terminally differentiated effector memory CD45RA+ cells were excluded. Only in-frame clones appear in the TCRdb table, and some are missing; sequencing was by immunoSEQ multiplex PCR. This repertoire shows around 2,000,000 clones, around 96% found once; its top ten account for roughly 1%. Sequenced sample: naive CD8+ T cells sorted from blood. Source of these receptors: a man aged 18 to 30 in good health.

The genes are TRBV7-9 and TRBJ2-3, with a possible D match to TRBD2 (5 bases). Trimming took off 8 bases at V and 2 bases at J, with 17 bases between the two ends. The germline gives CDR1 SEHNR, CDR2 FQNEAQ (reference sequence). This CDR3 is built from 15 residues. This chain's CDR3 is CASLIGLFPTDTQYF. For the CDR3, the DNA is TGTGCCAGCCTCATCGGACTTTTCCCCACAGATACGCAGTATTTT.

The J gene is TRBJ1-2, the V gene TRBV6-5; a weak D match, TRBD1 (5 bases). Between the trimmed V and J ends, which lost 4 bases and 8 bases, there was a span of 20 bases. Germline lookup yields CDR1 MNHEY and CDR2 SVGAGI. The CDR3 is 15 amino acids. The CDR3 protein is CASSSSGRTLGGYTF. CDR3 nucleotides: TGTGCCAGCAGTTCATCGGGACGGACACTTGGAGGCTACACCTTC.

This chain links TRBV11-1 with TRBJ2-7, with D perhaps being TRBD1 or TRBD2 (5 bases each). This CDR3 contains 16 residues. Trimming cost V 0 bases and J 2 bases, with 14 bases left between them. The germline gives CDR1 SGHAT, CDR2 FQDESV (reference sequence). CDR3 nucleotides: TGTGCCAGCAGCTTAGCGTCGGGGCTCGGAGCCTACGAGCAGTACTTC. Protein: CASSLASGLGAYEQYF. Combining the CDR3 with reference TRBV11-1 and TRBJ2-7 gives the whole variable domain EAEVAQSPRYKITEKSQAVAFWCDPISGHATLYWYRQILGQGPELLVQFQDESVVDDSQLPKDRFSAERLKGVDSTLKIQPAELGDSAMYLCASSLASGLGAYEQYFGPGTRLTVT.

This sequence joins TRBV6-5 and TRBJ1-3; D remains ambiguous. The CDR3 has 15 residues. Trimming left V 6 bases short and J 1 base short, with 13 bases between. Germline V gene data show CDR1 as MNHEY and CDR2 as SVGAGI. CDR3 in amino acids: CASRAWRESGNTIYF. The CDR3 DNA reads TGTGCCAGCAGGGCATGGAGGGAGTCTGGAAACACCATATATTTT.

The V and J genes are TRBV7-9 and TRBJ2-3; D gene unclear. The CDR3 is made up of 14 amino acids. Germline CDR1 reads SEHNR; CDR2 reads FQNEAQ (reference sequence). The V end was cut by 5 bases, the J end by 4 bases, with 13 bases between. The CDR3 sequence is CASSGDGTADTQYF. In DNA, the CDR3 is TGTGCCAGCAGCGGCGACGGCACGGCAGATACGCAGTATTTT.

V gene TRBV7-8 combines with J gene TRBJ2-5; 9 bases are a match to TRBD2. CDR3 length equals 16 residues. Trimming cost V 7 bases and J 2 bases; bases outside gene matches: 11. Germline values: CDR1 SGHVS, CDR2 FQNEAQ. In nucleotides, the CDR3 is TGTGCCAGCAACATAAGGACTAGCGTATCACAAGAGACCCAGTACTTC. This sequence encodes CASNIRTSVSQETQYF.

This clone was seen a single time. V and J are TRBV27 and TRBJ1-6, with TRBD1 as a possible D gene (6 bases). There are 16 residues in the CDR3. V was cut by 5 bases and J by 9 bases, with 20 bases left in between. Germline assignment: CDR1 MNHEY and CDR2 SMNVEV (reference sequence). CDR3 in DNA: TGTGCCAGCAGTACCTTCGATCAGGGGAATTTTTCACCCCTCCACTTT. Its protein product is CASSTFDQGNFSPLHF.

The rearrangement joins TRBV5-5 to TRBJ2-7; no definite D call. Trimming took off 4 bases at V and 2 bases at J, with 10 bases between the two ends. The V gene's germline CDR1 is SGHKS and CDR2 YYEKEE (reference sequence). CDR3 length equals 13 residues. The CDR3 region has the DNA TGTGCCAGCAGCCCTTCTCCGACCTACGAGCAGTACTTC. It yields the protein CASSPSPTYEQYF.

V gene TRBV11-2 combines with J gene TRBJ2-7; D tentatively reads TRBD1 or TRBD2 (5 bases each). The CDR3 has 13 residues. Looked up from germline, CDR1 is SGHAT and CDR2 is FQNNGV. V lost 1 base to trimming and J lost 5 bases, with 9 bases between them. The CDR3 DNA sequence: TGTGCCAGCAGCTTAGGGTGGGGACACGAGCAGTACTTC. Its protein product is CASSLGWGHEQYF. Looking up the rest from reference TRBV11-2 and TRBJ2-7 gives the full variable domain: EAGVAQSPRYKIIEKRQSVAFWCNPISGHATLYWYQQILGQGPKLLIQFQNNGVVDDSQLPKDRFSAERLKGVDSTLKIQPAKLEDSAVYLCASSLGWGHEQYFGPGTRLTVT.

This clone appeared once. Other DNA sequences in this specimen translate into the identical CDR3. This rearrangement joins TRBV5-6 to TRBJ2-7; D may be TRBD1 (6 bases). V gave up 0 bases and J gave up 1 base, with 8 bases separating them. Germline V lookup: CDR1 SGHDT, CDR2 YYEEEE. The CDR3 is 14 amino acids. The CDR3, as DNA: TGTGCCAGCAGCTTGGCAGGGGAATCCTACGAGCAGTACTTC. It encodes CASSLAGESYEQYF.

The chain combines TRBV7-9 with TRBJ2-1; D is unresolved. The CDR3 length is 13 residues. Between the trimmed V and J ends, which lost 5 bases and 4 bases, there was a span of 9 bases. Germline lookup yields CDR1 SEHNR and CDR2 FQNEAQ (reference sequence). The CDR3: CASSPATYNEQFF. DNA of the CDR3: TGTGCCAGCAGCCCCGCGACGTACAATGAGCAGTTCTTC.

The table lists this clone with a count of one. The chain recombines TRBV27 with TRBJ2-1; D remains unclear. Germline V CDR1 and CDR2: MNHEY, SMNVEV (reference sequence). V was cut by 9 bases and J by 0 bases, with 12 bases left in between. The CDR3 is made up of 14 amino acids. CDR3 coding DNA: TGTGCCAGGAGGAAGTCGGACTCCTACAATGAGCAGTTCTTC. Protein product: CARRKSDSYNEQFF.

V usage is TRBV27 and J usage is TRBJ2-1; D is possibly TRBD1 or TRBD2 (5 bases each). Looked up from germline, CDR1 is MNHEY and CDR2 is SMNVEV (reference sequence). CDR3 length: 13 amino acids. The V end was cut by 4 bases, the J end by 13 bases, with 17 bases between. In nucleotides, the CDR3 is TGTGCCAGCAGTTCCCGGGACCTAGCCGAACAGTTCTTC. As protein: CASSSRDLAEQFF.

V is TRBV7-9 and J is TRBJ2-7; 8 bases are a match to TRBD2. With V trimmed by 5 bases and J by 6 bases, 9 bases remained unmatched. Germline V gives CDR1 SEHNR, CDR2 FQNEAQ (reference sequence). The length of the CDR3 is 14 residues. The CDR3 bases are TGTGCCAGCAGCCTCTCAGCGGGAGTAACCGAGCAGTACTTC. Encoded protein: CASSLSAGVTEQYF.

This sequence joins TRBV11-2 and TRBJ2-7; 7 nucleotides line up with TRBD2. The CDR3 consists of 14 residues. V was pared by 7 bases and J by 2 bases, with 8 bases of the junction left unmatched. Per germline, CDR1 SGHAT and CDR2 FQNNGV. CDR3 amino acids: CASTPGGRAYEQYF. In DNA form, the CDR3 reads TGTGCCAGCACCCCGGGGGGAAGAGCCTACGAGCAGTACTTC.

The CDR3 DNA reads TGTGCCAGCAGCTTGGGTAGGGACAATTCCTACGAGCAGTACTTC. It encodes CASSLGRDNSYEQYF. The genes are TRBV7-9 and TRBJ2-7; weak D call: TRBD1 (6 bases). V was shortened by 3 bases and J by 1 base, with 13 bases between the two germline ends. This CDR3 has 15 amino acids. Germline CDR1 is SEHNR and CDR2 is FQNEAQ (reference sequence).

This CDR3 reads CASSPSAGLEGANVLTF. The CDR3 DNA reads TGTGCCAGCAGCCCCTCAGCGGGGCTAGAAGGGGCCAACGTCCTGACTTTC. The chain joins TRBV28 to TRBJ2-6; 7 bases agree with TRBD2. There are 17 residues in the CDR3. Germline CDR1 and CDR2: MDHEN and SYDVKM. Trimming removed 6 bases from V and 4 bases from J; junction bases left unmatched: 12. The full variable domain, completed using reference TRBV28 and TRBJ2-6, is DVKVTQSSRYLVKRTGEKVFLECVQDMDHENMFWYRQDPGLGLRLIYFSYDVKMKEKGDIPEGYSVSREKKERFSLILESASTNQTSMYLCASSPSAGLEGANVLTFGAGSRLTVL.

Note on this clone: The junction departs from the called germline gene at one end, perhaps through a read error. The rearrangement uses TRBV19 and TRBJ1-2; D is uncertain. The germline CDR1 and CDR2 sequences are LNHDA and SQIVND (reference sequence). The CDR3 is made up of 12 amino acids. The CDR3 DNA follows: TGTGCCAGTAGTACCTCCTACGAAAGCGTCGCCTTC. Protein: CASSTSYESVAF.

The chain is built from TRBV6-5 and TRBJ2-1, with D maybe TRBD1 (5 bases). The CDR3 contains 15 residues. The germline V gene has CDR1 MNHEY and CDR2 SVGAGI. V lost 2 bases and J 8 bases, leaving 16 bases between the germline ends. This CDR3 reads CASSYRGRLVDEQFF. The CDR3 DNA reads TGTGCCAGCAGTTACAGGGGCCGTTTAGTTGATGAGCAGTTCTTC.

This rearrangement joins TRBV6-6 to TRBJ2-1; TRBD2 agrees at 9 bases. The trim removed 4 bases at V and 3 bases at J, leaving 7 bases unmatched. CDR1 is MNHNY, CDR2 SVGAGI, per germline (reference sequence). The length of the CDR3 is 16 residues. As DNA, the CDR3 is TGTGCCAGCAGTTCTGTAGCGGGGGTAGGCTACAATGAGCAGTTCTTC. Its protein is CASSSVAGVGYNEQFF.

A remark on this clone: Other DNA variants within this sample encode the same CDR3. The V gene is TRBV9, the J gene TRBJ1-5; no clear D. V lost 0 bases, J lost 3 bases, and 7 bases lay in between. The CDR3 sequence is 14 residues long. Germline-derived CDR1 and CDR2 are SGDLS and YYNGEE. The CDR3: CASSVDSSNQPQHF. The CDR3 coding sequence is TGTGCCAGCAGCGTAGACAGCTCCAATCAGCCCCAGCATTTT.

The J gene is TRBJ2-7, the V gene TRBV11-2; 8 bases are a match to TRBD2. The ends lost 5 bases at V and 4 bases at J; junction bases unmatched: 13. This CDR3 has 16 amino acids. Germline CDR1 reads SGHAT; CDR2 reads FQNNGV. The CDR3 loop reads CASSPELAENVYEQYF. CDR3 DNA sequence: TGTGCCAGCAGCCCGGAACTAGCGGAGAACGTGTACGAGCAGTACTTC.

The chain recombines TRBV27 with TRBJ1-5, with unresolved D. Trimming removed 4 bases at V and 3 bases at J, with 7 bases between. CDR3 length equals 13 residues. The germline V gene encodes CDR1 MNHEY and CDR2 SMNVEV (reference sequence). The CDR3 sequence is CASSWSDNQPQHF. The DNA of the CDR3 is TGTGCCAGCAGTTGGTCCGACAATCAGCCCCAGCATTTT.

The J gene is TRBJ2-7, the V gene TRBV27; TRBD1 is a possible D gene (6 bases). The CDR3 runs 14 residues. V lost 2 bases, J lost 4 bases, and 12 bases lay in between. Germline assignment: CDR1 MNHEY and CDR2 SMNVEV (reference sequence). CDR3: CASSLRGHIYEQYF. For the CDR3, the DNA is TGTGCCAGCAGTTTACGGGGACATATTTACGAGCAGTACTTC.

The chain carries TRBV4-1 and TRBJ2-6; D not resolved. With 1 base removed from V and 1 base from J, the gap between germline ends came to 5 bases. Germline V gives CDR1 MGHRA, CDR2 YSYEKL. The length of the CDR3 is 15 residues. The CDR3 DNA sequence: TGCGCCAGCAGCCAAGCCTCATCTGGGGCCAACGTCCTGACTTTC. Its protein product is CASSQASSGANVLTF.

The rearrangement uses TRBV10-1 and TRBJ2-2, with D unresolved. The CDR3 spans 16 residues. CDR1 and CDR2 from the germline V gene are WNHNN and SYGVQD (reference sequence). The CDR3 DNA reads as TGCGCTTCGCTTACAGTAGGTGGGCCTAACACCGGGGAGCTGTTTTTT. Translated, it gives CASLTVGGPNTGELFF.

This chain joins TRBV25-1 and TRBJ2-7; D gene uncertain. The V and J ends lost 8 bases and 2 bases respectively, with 10 bases between them. The CDR3 loop spans 12 amino acids. The V gene's germline CDR1 is MGHDK and CDR2 SYGVNS. CDR3 nucleotides: TGTGCCAGCTCCCTTGGGGCCTACGAGCAGTACTTC. Its translation is CASSLGAYEQYF.